This T cell receptor beta chain was documented in a study of Graves' ophthalmopathy and Graves' hyperthyroidism. Study results and caveats: Blood samples also showed most expanded thyroid clonotypes exceeding 0.001 frequency.

This CDR3 contains 15 residues. From germline, CDR1 is MGHDK and CDR2 SYGVNS. V shed 1 base and J shed 1 base, with 8 bases lying between them. Hyperthyroidism patients were newly diagnosed, under 2 months' duration, aged 18 to 65. The diagnosis combined clinical symptoms, thyroxine, TRAb, thyroid ultrasound and orbital computed tomography scans. RNA served as the template for amplifying TCR beta CDR3 regions. Following a first-round RT-PCR that used HTBI primers, a second-round multiplex PCR was carried out. TCRdb fed the multiplex PCR reads into MiXCR, producing one record per CDR3 protein. The sample records over a million distinct CDR3 sequences, about 38% being singletons. Note on this clonotype: The antigen remains unidentified.

The sequenced sample consisted of peripheral blood or thyroid tissue (not recorded which). This chain uses TRBV25-1 with TRBJ1-3; a weak D match, TRBD1 (5 bases). The sequence came from an adult man with Graves' hyperthyroidism. The CDR3 sequence: CASSEWGHSGNTIYF. DNA of the CDR3: TGTGCCAGCAGTGAATGGGGCCATTCTGGAAACACCATATATTTT. The variable domain in full, with the rest retrieved from reference TRBV25-1 and TRBJ1-3, is EADIYQTPRYLVIGTGKKITLECSQTMGHDKMYWYQQDPGMELHLIHYSYGVNSTEKGDLSSESTVSRIRTEHFPLTLESARPSHTSQYLCASSEWGHSGNTIYFGEGSWLTVV.